This T cell receptor beta chain was profiled in a study of T cells after yellow fever vaccination. Study background: Researchers used SMART-Seq v4 Ultra Low Input to prepare fractions that had low cell numbers. Findings and caveats of the study: There was a small share of clonotypes that showed up in both the CD4 and CD8 compartments.

This clonotype appeared a few times. The antigen is not known. TCRdb recomputed calls from the 5' RACE reads with MiXCR, one row per CDR3 protein. The repertoire holds around 550,000 distinct CDR3 sequences, with approximately 21% as singletons. Germline V gene sequence: CDR1 SGHVS, CDR2 FNYEAQ. This CDR3 is built from 17 residues. V lost 1 base to trimming and J lost 6 bases; unmatched junction nucleotides: 14. The chain couples TRBV7-6 to TRBJ2-7, with TRBD2 matching 8 bases. The specimen comprised PBMCs, sampled 15 days after the yellow fever booster vaccination. The clonotype was recovered from a young man who received the YFV17D yellow fever vaccine. The DNA for the CDR3 is TGTGCCAGCAGCTTAGGTCGGTCTAGCGGGTTTCGCTTCGAGCAGTACTTC. Encoded protein: CASSLGRSSGFRFEQYF.